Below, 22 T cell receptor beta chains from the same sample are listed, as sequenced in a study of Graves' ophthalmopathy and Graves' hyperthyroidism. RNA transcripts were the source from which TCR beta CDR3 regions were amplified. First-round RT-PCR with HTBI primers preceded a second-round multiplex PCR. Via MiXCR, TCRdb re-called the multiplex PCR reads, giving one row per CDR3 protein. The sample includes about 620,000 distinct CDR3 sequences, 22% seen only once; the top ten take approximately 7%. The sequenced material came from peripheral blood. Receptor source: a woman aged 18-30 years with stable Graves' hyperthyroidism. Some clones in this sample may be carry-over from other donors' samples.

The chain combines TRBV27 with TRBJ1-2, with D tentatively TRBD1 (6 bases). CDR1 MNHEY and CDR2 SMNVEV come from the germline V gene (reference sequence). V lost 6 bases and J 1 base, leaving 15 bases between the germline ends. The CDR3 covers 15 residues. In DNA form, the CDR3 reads TGTGCCAGCAGGGCCTCCGGGACATATAACTATGGCTACACCTTC. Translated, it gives CASRASGTYNYGYTF.

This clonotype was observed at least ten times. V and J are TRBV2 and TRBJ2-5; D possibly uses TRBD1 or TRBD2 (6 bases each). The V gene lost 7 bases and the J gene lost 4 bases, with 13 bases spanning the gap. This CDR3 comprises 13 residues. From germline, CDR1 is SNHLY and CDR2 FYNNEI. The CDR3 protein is CASTRGGGETQYF. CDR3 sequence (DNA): TGTGCCAGCACCAGGGGAGGTGGAGAGACCCAGTACTTC.

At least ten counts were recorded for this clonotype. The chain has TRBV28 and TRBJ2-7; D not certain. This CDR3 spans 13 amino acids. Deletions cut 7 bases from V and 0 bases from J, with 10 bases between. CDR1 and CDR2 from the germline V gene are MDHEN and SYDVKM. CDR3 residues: CASKGHLSYEQYF. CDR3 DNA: TGTGCCAGCAAAGGGCACCTCTCCTACGAGCAGTACTTC.

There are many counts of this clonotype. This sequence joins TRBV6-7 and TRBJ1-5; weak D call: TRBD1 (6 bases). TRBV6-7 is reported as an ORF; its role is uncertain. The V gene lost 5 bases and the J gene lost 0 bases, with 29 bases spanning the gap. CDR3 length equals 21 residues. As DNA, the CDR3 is TGTGCCAGCAGTACAACCGCCGCAGGGACCCTAGGGGGGGGTAGCAATCAGCCCCAGCATTTT. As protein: CASSTTAAGTLGGGSNQPQHF.

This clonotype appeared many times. CDR3 sequence: CASSLDVQPGNTIYF. The CDR3 region has the DNA TGCGCCAGCAGCTTGGATGTCCAGCCTGGAAACACCATATATTTT. The chain couples TRBV5-1 to TRBJ1-3; D unresolved. V shed 0 bases and J shed 2 bases, with 9 bases lying between them. CDR1 and CDR2 (germline): SGHRS, YFSETQ. The CDR3 has 15 residues.

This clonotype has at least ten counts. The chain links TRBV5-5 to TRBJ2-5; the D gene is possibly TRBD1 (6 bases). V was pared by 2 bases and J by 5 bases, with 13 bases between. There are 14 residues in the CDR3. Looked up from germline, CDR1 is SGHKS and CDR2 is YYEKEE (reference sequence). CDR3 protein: CASSFWGLEETQYF. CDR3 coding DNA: TGTGCCAGCAGCTTCTGGGGGCTTGAGGAGACCCAGTACTTC.

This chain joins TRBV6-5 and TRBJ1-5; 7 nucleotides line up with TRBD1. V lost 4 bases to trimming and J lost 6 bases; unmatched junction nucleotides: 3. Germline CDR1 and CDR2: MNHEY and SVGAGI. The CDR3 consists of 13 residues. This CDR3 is CASSLRDSQPQHF. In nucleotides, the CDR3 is TGTGCCAGCAGTTTAAGGGACAGTCAGCCCCAGCATTTT.

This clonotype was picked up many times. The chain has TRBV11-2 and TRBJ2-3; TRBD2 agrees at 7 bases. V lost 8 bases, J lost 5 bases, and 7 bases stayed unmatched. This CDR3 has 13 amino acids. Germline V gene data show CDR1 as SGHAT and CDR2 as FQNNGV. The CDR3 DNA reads TGTGCCAGCGGACGGGAGGTCCAAGATACGCAGTATTTT. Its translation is CASGREVQDTQYF.

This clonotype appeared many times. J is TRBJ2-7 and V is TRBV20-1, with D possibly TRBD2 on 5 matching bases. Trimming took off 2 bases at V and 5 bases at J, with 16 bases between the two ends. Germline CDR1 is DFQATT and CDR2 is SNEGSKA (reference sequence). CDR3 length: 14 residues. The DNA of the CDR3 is TGCAGTGCTAGAAGTCGAGACTATGGAAACGAGCAGTACTTC. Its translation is CSARSRDYGNEQYF.

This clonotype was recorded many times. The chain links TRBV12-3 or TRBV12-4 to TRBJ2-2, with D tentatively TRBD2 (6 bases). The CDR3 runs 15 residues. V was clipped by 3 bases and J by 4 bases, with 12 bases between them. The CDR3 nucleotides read TGTGCCAGCAGTTTGAGGAGGGAAGGCACCGGGGAGCTGTTTTTT. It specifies CASSLRREGTGELFF.

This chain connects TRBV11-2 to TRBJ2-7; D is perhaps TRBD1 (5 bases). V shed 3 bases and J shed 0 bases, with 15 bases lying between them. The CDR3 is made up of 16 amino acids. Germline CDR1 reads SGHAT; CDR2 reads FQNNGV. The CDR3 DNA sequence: TGTGCCAGCAGCTTCTCCCCGGCAGGGTCCTCCTACGAGCAGTACTTC. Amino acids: CASSFSPAGSSYEQYF.

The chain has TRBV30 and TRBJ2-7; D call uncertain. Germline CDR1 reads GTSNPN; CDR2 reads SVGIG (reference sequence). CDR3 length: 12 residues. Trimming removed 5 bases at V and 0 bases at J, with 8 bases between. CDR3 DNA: TGTGCCTGGGCAGAGAGCTCCTACGAGCAGTACTTC. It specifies CAWAESSYEQYF.

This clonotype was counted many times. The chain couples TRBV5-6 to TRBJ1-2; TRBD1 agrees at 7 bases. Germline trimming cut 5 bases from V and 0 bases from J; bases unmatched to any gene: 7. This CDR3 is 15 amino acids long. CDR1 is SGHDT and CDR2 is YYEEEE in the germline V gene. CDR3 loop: CASRPRGLANYGYTF. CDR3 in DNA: TGTGCCAGCAGGCCCAGGGGGTTAGCTAACTATGGCTACACCTTC.

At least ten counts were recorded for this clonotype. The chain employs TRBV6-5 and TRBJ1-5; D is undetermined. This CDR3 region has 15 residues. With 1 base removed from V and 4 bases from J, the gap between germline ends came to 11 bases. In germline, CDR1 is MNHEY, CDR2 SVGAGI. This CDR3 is CASSYWVRWNQPQHF. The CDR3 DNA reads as TGTGCCAGCAGTTACTGGGTCAGATGGAATCAGCCCCAGCATTTT.

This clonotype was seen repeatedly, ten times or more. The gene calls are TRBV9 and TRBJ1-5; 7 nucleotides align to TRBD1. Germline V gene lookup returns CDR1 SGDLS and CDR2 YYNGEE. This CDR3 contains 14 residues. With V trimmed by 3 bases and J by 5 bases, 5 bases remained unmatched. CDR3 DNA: TGTGCCAGCAGCGCGGGACAGCCAGATCAGCCCCAGCATTTT. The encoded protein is CASSAGQPDQPQHF.

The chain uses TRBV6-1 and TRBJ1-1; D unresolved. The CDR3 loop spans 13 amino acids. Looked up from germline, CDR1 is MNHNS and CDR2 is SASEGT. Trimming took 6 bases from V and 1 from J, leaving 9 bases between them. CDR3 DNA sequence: TGTGCCAGCAGGGATAATACGAACACTGAAGCTTTCTTT. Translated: CASRDNTNTEAFF.

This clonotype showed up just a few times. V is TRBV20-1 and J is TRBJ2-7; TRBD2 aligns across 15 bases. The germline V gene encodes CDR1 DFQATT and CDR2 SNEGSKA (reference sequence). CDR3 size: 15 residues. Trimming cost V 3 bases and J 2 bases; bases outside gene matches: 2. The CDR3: CSARGLAGGPYEQYF. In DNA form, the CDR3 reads TGCAGTGCTAGGGGACTAGCGGGGGGCCCCTACGAGCAGTACTTC.

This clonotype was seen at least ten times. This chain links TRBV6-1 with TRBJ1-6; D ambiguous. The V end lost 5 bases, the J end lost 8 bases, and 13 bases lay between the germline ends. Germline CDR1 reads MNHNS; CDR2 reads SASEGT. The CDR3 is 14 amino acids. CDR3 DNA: TGTGCCAGCAGTCCTCGGGGTTTCTATTCACCCCTCCACTTT. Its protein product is CASSPRGFYSPLHF.

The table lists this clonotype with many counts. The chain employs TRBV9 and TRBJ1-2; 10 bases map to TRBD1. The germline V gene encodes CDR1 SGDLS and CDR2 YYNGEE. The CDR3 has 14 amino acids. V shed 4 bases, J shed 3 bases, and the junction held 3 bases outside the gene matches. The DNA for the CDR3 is TGTGCCAGCAGCAGACAGGGGGCAGACTATGGCTACACCTTC. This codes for CASSRQGADYGYTF.

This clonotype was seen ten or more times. The CDR3 coding sequence is TGTGCCAGCGGGGCACAGGGGGCCCATTACGAGCAGTACTTC. Residues: CASGAQGAHYEQYF. The V call is TRBV2, the J call TRBJ2-7; the match to TRBD1 covers 9 bases. CDR3 length: 14 residues. Per the germline V gene, CDR1 is SNHLY and CDR2 is FYNNEI. Losses at the gene ends were 8 bases for V and 4 bases for J; bases not matched to a gene: 9.

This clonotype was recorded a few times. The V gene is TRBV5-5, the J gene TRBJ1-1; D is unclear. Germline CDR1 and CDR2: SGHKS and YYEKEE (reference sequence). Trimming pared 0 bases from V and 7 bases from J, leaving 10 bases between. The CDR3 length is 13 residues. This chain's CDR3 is CASSLGGSIEAFF. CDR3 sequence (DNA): TGTGCCAGCAGCTTGGGGGGTTCTATTGAAGCTTTCTTT.

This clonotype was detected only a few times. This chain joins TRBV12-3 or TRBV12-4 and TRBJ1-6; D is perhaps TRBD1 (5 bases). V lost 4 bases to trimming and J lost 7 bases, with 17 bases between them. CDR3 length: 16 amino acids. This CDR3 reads CASSSSLGGRNSPLHF. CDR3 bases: TGTGCCAGCAGTTCCTCCCTCGGGGGTAGGAATTCACCCCTCCACTTT.